The 18 T cell receptor beta chains in this list originate from one sample, sequenced in a study of T cell responses to AZD1222 COVID-19 vaccine. Using immunoSEQ multiplex PCR, the repertoire was profiled, and TCRdb retains in-frame clones only, with some absent. The sample has 100,000 to 140,000 clones; nearly 90% are singletons. The source material was peripheral blood, sampled 28 days after the second AZD1222 dose. These receptors originate from an adult who received the AZD1222 COVID-19 vaccine.

J is TRBJ1-6 and V is TRBV5-5; 7 bases align to TRBD1. J was trimmed by 7 bases and V by 5 bases; bases with no gene match: 9. CDR3 length equals 15 residues. The germline V gene has CDR1 SGHKS and CDR2 YYEKEE (reference sequence). CDR3 nucleotides: TGTGCCAGCAGTTCACCGGGACAGATGAATTCACCCCTCCACTTT. Translated: CASSSPGQMNSPLHF.

V and J are TRBV7-9 and TRBJ2-2; possibly TRBD1 or TRBD2 for D (6 bases each). Germline values: CDR1 SEHNR, CDR2 FQNEAQ (reference sequence). The CDR3 loop spans 16 amino acids. Trimming cost V 4 bases and J 6 bases, with 18 bases left between them. CDR3 nucleotides: TGTGCCAGCAGCTCCTCCGGGACCGGGGGCGCCGGGGAGCTGTTTTTT. Its translation: CASSSSGTGGAGELFF. Together with reference TRBV7-9 and TRBJ2-2, the CDR3 gives the full variable domain: DTGVSQNPRHKITKRGQNVTFRCDPISEHNRLYWYRQTLGQGPEFLTYFQNEAQLEKSRLLSDRFSAERPKGSFSTLEIQRTEQGDSAMYLCASSSSGTGGAGELFFGEGSRLTVL.

The CDR3 is CASRVRGYRNEKLFF. Written as DNA, the CDR3 is TGTGCCAGCAGAGTGAGGGGGTACCGTAATGAAAAACTGTTTTTT. V is TRBV28 and J is TRBJ1-4; TRBD1 might be the D (6 bases). CDR1 and CDR2 (germline): MDHEN, SYDVKM. There are 15 residues in the CDR3. V lost 6 bases to trimming and J lost 4 bases, with 15 bases between them.

A single count supports this clone. The V gene is TRBV7-9, the J gene TRBJ1-5; D unresolved. Looked up from germline, CDR1 is SEHNR and CDR2 is FQNEAQ (reference sequence). V gave up 2 bases and J gave up 4 bases, with 3 bases separating them. The length of the CDR3 is 12 residues. The CDR3 loop reads CASSLYNQPQHF. Written as DNA, the CDR3 is TGTGCCAGCAGCTTATATAATCAGCCCCAGCATTTT.

The CDR3: CASSPKVTSYEQYF. In DNA form, the CDR3 reads TGTGCCAGCAGTCCCAAGGTTACTTCCTACGAGCAGTACTTC. The gene calls are TRBV27 and TRBJ2-7; D unresolved. The germline gives CDR1 MNHEY, CDR2 SMNVEV (reference sequence). V lost 5 bases and J 1 base, leaving 12 bases between the germline ends. This CDR3 spans 14 amino acids.

This chain uses TRBV11-2 with TRBJ2-3; possibly TRBD2 for D (6 bases). Germline V gene lookup returns CDR1 SGHAT and CDR2 FQNNGV. V lost 4 bases and J 2 bases, leaving 16 bases between the germline ends. This CDR3 has 16 residues. The CDR3 region has the DNA TGTGCCAGCAGCTCATTCGCGGGACCAATCACAGATACGCAGTATTTT. Residues: CASSSFAGPITDTQYF.

The V and J genes are TRBV18 and TRBJ1-2; D remains ambiguous. In germline, CDR1 is KGHSH, CDR2 LQKENI. CDR3 length: 13 amino acids. Trimming pared 3 bases from V and 3 bases from J, leaving 8 bases between. Written as DNA, the CDR3 is TGTGCCAGCTCACCGGAGGAAGACTATGGCTACACCTTC. Translating gives CASSPEEDYGYTF.

This clone was counted a single time. The junction departs from germline at one end; a sequencing error may be responsible. The rearrangement links TRBV3-1 (or the pseudogene TRBV3-2) to TRBJ2-2, with D hard to call. The CDR3 has 14 residues. Germline loops: CDR1 LGHDT, CDR2 YNNKEL (reference sequence). The CDR3: CVSSQRPLTGELFF. The CDR3 nucleotides are TGTGTCAGCAGCCAAAGGCCACTCACCGGGGAGCTGTTTTTT.

J is TRBJ2-5 and V is TRBV5-1; weak D call: TRBD2 (7 bases). The germline CDR1 and CDR2 sequences are SGHRS and YFSETQ. The ends were cut back, 3 bases at V and 4 bases at J, with 22 bases in the middle. The CDR3 extends over 17 amino acids. CDR3 bases: TGCGCCAGCAGCTCCGGAGGGGGAGGGCTTGTAGGAGAGACCCAGTACTTC. This codes for CASSSGGGGLVGETQYF.

In its sample, this clone was seen once. V is TRBV4-3 and J is TRBJ2-7, with D possibly being TRBD2 (6 bases). In germline, CDR1 is LGHNA, CDR2 YSLEER. With 3 bases removed from V and 0 bases from J, the gap between germline ends came to 15 bases. The CDR3 loop spans 16 amino acids. CDR3 bases: TGCGCCAGCAGCCAGGCCCCTGGTAGCGGCTCCTACGAGCAGTACTTC. Translation: CASSQAPGSGSYEQYF.

The rearrangement links TRBV5-4 to TRBJ2-1, with D possibly being TRBD2 (7 bases). Deletions cut 2 bases from V and 9 bases from J, with 15 bases between. CDR1 SGHNT and CDR2 YYREEE come from the germline V gene (reference sequence). This CDR3 comprises 14 residues. The CDR3 loop is CASSFEGGAREQFF. The CDR3 DNA follows: TGTGCCAGCAGCTTCGAGGGGGGGGCGCGTGAGCAGTTCTTC.

The chain links TRBV5-1 to TRBJ2-7, with a tentative D call TRBD1 (5 bases). V lost 2 bases to trimming and J lost 4 bases, with 16 bases between them. Germline CDR1 SGHRS, CDR2 YFSETQ. The CDR3 loop spans 15 amino acids. The CDR3 here is CASSLTGTQFYEQYF. As DNA, the CDR3 is TGCGCCAGCAGCTTAACAGGAACTCAGTTTTACGAGCAGTACTTC.

V is TRBV19 and J is TRBJ1-2; 7 bases match TRBD1. Germline V lookup: CDR1 LNHDA, CDR2 SQIVND (reference sequence). Trimming took 5 bases from V and 4 from J; bases not matched to a gene: 4. The CDR3 has 13 amino acids. The CDR3: CASSSQGTYGYTF. The CDR3 DNA reads as TGTGCCAGTAGTTCACAGGGGACCTATGGCTACACCTTC.

This clone has a single count. The chain employs TRBV6-5 and TRBJ1-6; 9 bases map to TRBD1. Germline assignment: CDR1 MNHEY and CDR2 SVGAGI. The CDR3 totals 16 residues. V dropped 0 bases and J dropped 10; count of bases not matched to a gene: 7. The CDR3 reads CASSYSAGTGPSPLHF. Written as DNA, the CDR3 is TGTGCCAGCAGTTACTCGGCCGGGACAGGGCCCTCACCCCTCCACTTT.

The rearrangement links TRBV5-4 to TRBJ1-1, with D unresolved. CDR1 SGHNT and CDR2 YYREEE come from the germline V gene (reference sequence). V gave up 3 bases and J gave up 2 bases, with 11 bases separating them. The CDR3 contains 14 residues. This CDR3 is CASSSIDGNTEAFF. The CDR3 DNA sequence: TGTGCCAGCAGCTCGATCGACGGTAACACTGAAGCTTTCTTT.

The chain employs TRBV6-5 and TRBJ1-1, with no clear D. Trimming took off 2 bases at V and 0 bases at J, with 4 bases between the two ends. Germline CDR1 reads MNHEY; CDR2 reads SVGAGI. The CDR3 length is 13 residues. This CDR3 is CASSYEVNTEAFF. In DNA form, the CDR3 reads TGTGCCAGCAGTTACGAGGTGAACACTGAAGCTTTCTTT.

The chain couples TRBV12-3 or TRBV12-4 to TRBJ1-1, with D hard to call. CDR3 length: 13 amino acids. V dropped 3 bases and J dropped 3 bases, with 8 bases sitting between them. CDR3 coding DNA: TGTGCCAGCAGTTTCGGCGGGGACACTGAAGCTTTCTTT. Amino acid sequence: CASSFGGDTEAFF.

The rearrangement uses TRBV19 and TRBJ1-1; D unclear. Trimming took 9 bases from V and 2 from J, leaving 16 bases between them. CDR1 and CDR2 from the germline V gene are LNHDA and SQIVND (reference sequence). This CDR3 region has 14 residues. DNA of the CDR3: TGTGCCAGCAGAGAAGGTGGAGCCAACACTGAAGCTTTCTTT. Translating gives CASREGGANTEAFF. Complete variable domain (other parts from reference TRBV19 and TRBJ1-1): DGGITQSPKYLFRKEGQNVTLSCEQNLNHDAMYWYRQDPGQGLRLIYYSQIVNDFQKGDIAEGYSVSREKKESFPLTVTSAQKNPTAFYLCASREGGANTEAFFGQGTRLTVV.